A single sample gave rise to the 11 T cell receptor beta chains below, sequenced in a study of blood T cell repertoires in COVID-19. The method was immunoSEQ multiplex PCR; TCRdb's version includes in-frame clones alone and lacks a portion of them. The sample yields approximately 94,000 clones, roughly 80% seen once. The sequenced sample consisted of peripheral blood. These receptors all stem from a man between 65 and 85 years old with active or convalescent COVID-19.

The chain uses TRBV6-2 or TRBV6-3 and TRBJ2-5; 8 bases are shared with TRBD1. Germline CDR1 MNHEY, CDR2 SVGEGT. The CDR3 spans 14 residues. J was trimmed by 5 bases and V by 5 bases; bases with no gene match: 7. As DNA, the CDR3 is TGTGCCAGCAGTCAGCAGGGGGCAGGGGAGACCCAGTACTTC. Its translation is CASSQQGAGETQYF.

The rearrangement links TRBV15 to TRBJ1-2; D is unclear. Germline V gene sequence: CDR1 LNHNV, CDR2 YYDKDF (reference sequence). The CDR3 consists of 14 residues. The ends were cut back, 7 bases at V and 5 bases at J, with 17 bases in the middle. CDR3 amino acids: CATNQNYHTYGYTF. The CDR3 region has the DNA TGTGCCACCAACCAGAACTACCACACTTATGGCTACACCTTC.

The CDR3 spells CASTVGAGGRDEQFF. The CDR3 DNA sequence: TGTGCCAGCACCGTAGGGGCGGGAGGGCGTGATGAGCAGTTCTTC. The chain couples TRBV2 to TRBJ2-1, with TRBD2 identical over 9 bases. This CDR3 has 15 residues. CDR1 and CDR2 (germline): SNHLY, FYNNEI. The trim removed 7 bases at V and 8 bases at J, leaving 12 bases unmatched.

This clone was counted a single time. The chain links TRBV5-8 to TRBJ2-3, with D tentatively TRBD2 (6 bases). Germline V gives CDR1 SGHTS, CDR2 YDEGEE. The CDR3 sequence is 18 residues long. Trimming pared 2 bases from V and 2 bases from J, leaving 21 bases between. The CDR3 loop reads CASSFAGSGSHFTDTQYF. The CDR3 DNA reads TGTGCCAGCAGCTTTGCGGGGAGCGGGTCCCATTTCACAGATACGCAGTATTTT. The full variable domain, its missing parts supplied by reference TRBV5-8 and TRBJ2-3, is EAGVTQSPTHLIKTRGQQATLRCSPISGHTSVYWYQQALGLGLQFLLWYDEGEERNRGNFPPRFSGRQFPNYSSELNVNALELEDSALYLCASSFAGSGSHFTDTQYFGPGTRLTVL.

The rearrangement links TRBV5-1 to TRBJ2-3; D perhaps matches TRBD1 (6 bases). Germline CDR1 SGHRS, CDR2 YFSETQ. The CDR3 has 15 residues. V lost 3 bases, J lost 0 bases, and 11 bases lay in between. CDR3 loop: CASSYPQGSTDTQYF. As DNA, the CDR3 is TGCGCCAGCAGCTACCCACAGGGTAGCACAGATACGCAGTATTTT.

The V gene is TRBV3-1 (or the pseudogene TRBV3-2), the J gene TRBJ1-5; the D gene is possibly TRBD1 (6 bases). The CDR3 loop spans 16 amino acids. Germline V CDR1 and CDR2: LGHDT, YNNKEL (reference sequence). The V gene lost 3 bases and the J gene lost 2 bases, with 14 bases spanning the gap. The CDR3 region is CASSHLGGGGNQPQHF. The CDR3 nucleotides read TGTGCCAGCAGCCACCTGGGGGGGGGCGGCAATCAGCCCCAGCATTTT.

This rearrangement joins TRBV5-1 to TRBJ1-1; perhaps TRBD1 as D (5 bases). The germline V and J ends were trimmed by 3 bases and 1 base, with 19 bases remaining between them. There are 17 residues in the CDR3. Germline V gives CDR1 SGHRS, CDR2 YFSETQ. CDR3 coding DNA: TGCGCCAGCAGCTGGATGGGACTCTCAAGGTGGAACACTGAAGCTTTCTTT. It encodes CASSWMGLSRWNTEAFF.

CDR3 sequence: CASTDPRRLNSPLHF. CDR3 in DNA: TGTGCCAGTACCGATCCGCGGCGACTTAATTCACCCCTCCACTTT. The chain couples TRBV19 to TRBJ1-6; D remains unclear. The CDR3 contains 15 residues. Germline-derived CDR1 and CDR2 are LNHDA and SQIVND (reference sequence). V was clipped by 7 bases and J by 6 bases, with 16 bases between them.

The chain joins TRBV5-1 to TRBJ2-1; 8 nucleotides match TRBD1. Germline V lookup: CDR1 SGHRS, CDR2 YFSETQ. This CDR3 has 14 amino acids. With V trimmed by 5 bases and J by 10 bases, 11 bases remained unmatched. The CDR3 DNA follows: TGCGCCAGCAGTTGGACAGGGCCGGCAGAAGAGCAGTTCTTC. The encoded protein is CASSWTGPAEEQFF.

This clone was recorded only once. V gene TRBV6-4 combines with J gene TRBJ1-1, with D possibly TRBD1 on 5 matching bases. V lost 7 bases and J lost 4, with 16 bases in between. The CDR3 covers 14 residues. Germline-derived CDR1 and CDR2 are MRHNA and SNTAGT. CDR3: CASMSSGGSTEAFF. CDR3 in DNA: TGTGCCAGCATGAGCTCGGGGGGGAGCACTGAAGCTTTCTTT.

The CDR3 sequence is CAMGTGYGYTF. The CDR3 bases are TGTGCCATGGGGACAGGCTATGGCTACACCTTC. The V and J genes are TRBV10-3 and TRBJ1-2; 8 bases fit TRBD1. The trim removed 9 bases at V and 4 bases at J, leaving 1 base unmatched. The germline V gene has CDR1 ENHRY and CDR2 SYGVKD. This CDR3 contains 11 residues.